The 27 T cell receptor beta chains in this list originate from one sample, sequenced in a study of blood T cell repertoires in COVID-19 (dated by TCRdb to 2018 to 2021). Receptor amplification or capture employed the immunoSEQ multiplex PCR assay. In its TCRdb copy, this immuneACCESS table keeps in-frame sequences only and misses some clones. Where compared with another copy, unresolved V genes explain less than half of these, and the others have no known cause. In this sample the table shows 200,000 to 300,000 clones, more than 75% of which occur a single time. The top ten hold 0.99% of the sample. The sequenced material came from peripheral blood. These TCRs come from a woman between 40 and 55 years old who had recovered from COVID-19.

This chain's CDR3 is CAISAGTGASPLHF. CDR3 bases: TGTGCCATCAGCGCCGGGACAGGGGCTTCACCCCTCCACTTT. The chain has TRBV10-3 and TRBJ1-6; 10 nucleotides align to TRBD1. Germline CDR1 and CDR2: ENHRY and SYGVKD. The CDR3 has 14 amino acids. With 6 bases clipped from V and 9 bases from J, the junction kept 5 bases outside the gene matches.

The chain recombines TRBV11-3 with TRBJ1-2; D is perhaps TRBD1 (6 bases). The CDR3 length is 13 residues. Germline V gene lookup returns CDR1 SGHNT and CDR2 YENEEA. Trimming shortened V by 5 bases and J by 8 bases, and 15 bases separated the two germline ends. CDR3 protein: CASSEGVTGGYTF. In DNA form, the CDR3 reads TGTGCCAGCAGCGAAGGGGTCACAGGGGGCTACACCTTC.

The chain couples TRBV21-1 to TRBJ2-5; TRBD2, the D gene given by the table, was not confirmed from the DNA. TRBV21-1 is a pseudogene. The length of the CDR3 is 16 residues. The DNA for the CDR3 is TGTGCCAGCGGACGAAGCGGGGCGGAGGCGCAAGAGACCCAGTACTTC. Its translation: CASGRSGAEAQETQYF.

This sequence joins TRBV6-6 and TRBJ2-2; 11 positions match TRBD2. The CDR3 covers 16 residues. Trimming removed 6 bases from V and 7 bases from J; junction bases left unmatched: 10. In germline, CDR1 is MNHNY, CDR2 SVGAGI (reference sequence). CDR3 nucleotide sequence: TGTGCCAGCAGCCAAGTACTAGCGGGAGTTAGCGGGGAGCTGTTTTTT. Translation: CASSQVLAGVSGELFF.

V gene TRBV7-2 combines with J gene TRBJ1-3; 9 bases fit TRBD1. From germline, CDR1 is SGHTA and CDR2 FQGNSA. V dropped 0 bases and J dropped 4; count of bases not matched to a gene: 7. The CDR3 is made up of 17 amino acids. The CDR3 loop is CASSLAATGGAGNTIYF. CDR3 nucleotides: TGTGCCAGCAGCTTAGCTGCCACAGGGGGCGCCGGAAACACCATATATTTT.

V gene TRBV20-1 combines with J gene TRBJ2-1, with 10 nucleotides matching TRBD2. The CDR3 runs 15 residues. The V and J ends lost 3 bases and 2 bases, in that order; junction bases with no gene match: 4. CDR1 is DFQATT, CDR2 SNEGSKA, per germline (reference sequence). CDR3 sequence: CSASLSGRPYNEQFF. For the CDR3, the DNA is TGCAGTGCTAGTCTTAGCGGGAGGCCCTACAATGAGCAGTTCTTC.

This sequence joins TRBV7-2 and TRBJ1-2; 10 bases map to TRBD1. The J segment lost 5 bases and the V segment lost 3 bases, leaving 6 bases of the junction unmatched. The CDR3 loop spans 15 amino acids. From germline, CDR1 is SGHTA and CDR2 FQGNSA. The CDR3 coding sequence is TGTGCCAGCAGCTTGGGACAGGGGATTCAGTATGGCTACACCTTC. It is translated as CASSLGQGIQYGYTF.

The chain carries TRBV7-3 and TRBJ1-1, with a weak D call TRBD1 (6 bases). Per germline, CDR1 SGHTA and CDR2 FQGTGA. Trimming removed 5 bases from V and 1 base from J, with 11 bases in between. This CDR3 has 14 residues. The CDR3 DNA reads as TGTGCCAGCAGCCCAGGGACACCGAACACTGAAGCTTTCTTT. Encoded protein: CASSPGTPNTEAFF.

The table lists this clone with a count of one. This chain joins TRBV6-5 and TRBJ1-2; tentative D call: TRBD1 (5 bases). The CDR3 extends over 13 amino acids. CDR1 and CDR2 from the germline V gene are MNHEY and SVGAGI. Trimming took off 0 bases at V and 6 bases at J, with 8 bases between the two ends. CDR3 DNA: TGTGCCAGCAGTTACTCGTCAGGGCATGGCTACACCTTC. Translation: CASSYSSGHGYTF.

The rearrangement uses TRBV15 and TRBJ2-6, with 7 bases aligning to TRBD1. The CDR3 totals 15 residues. Germline loops: CDR1 LNHNV, CDR2 YYDKDF (reference sequence). After removal of 5 bases from V and 2 bases from J, the junction contained 3 bases not matched to a gene. CDR3 in amino acids: CATSQGVTGANVLTF. For the CDR3, the DNA is TGTGCCACCAGCCAGGGGGTAACTGGGGCCAACGTCCTGACTTTC.

The rearrangement uses TRBV7-2 and TRBJ2-3; D gene uncertain. Trimming pared 1 base from V and 8 bases from J, leaving 13 bases between. Germline V gene data show CDR1 as SGHTA and CDR2 as FQGNSA. This CDR3 spans 14 amino acids. CDR3: CASSLVGSMGTQYF. The CDR3 nucleotides read TGTGCCAGCAGCTTAGTCGGTAGCATGGGTACGCAGTATTTT. Together with reference TRBV7-2 and TRBJ2-3, the CDR3 gives the full variable domain: GAGVSQSPSNKVTEKGKDVELRCDPISGHTALYWYRQSLGQGLEFLIYFQGNSAPDKSGLPSDRFSAERTGGSVSTLTIQRTQQEDSAVYLCASSLVGSMGTQYFGPGTRLTVL.

V gene TRBV7-2 combines with J gene TRBJ2-1; TRBD2 is a possible D gene (6 bases). Germline values: CDR1 SGHTA, CDR2 FQGNSA. This CDR3 has 16 residues. Trimming took 1 base from V and 3 from J, leaving 13 bases between them. In nucleotides, the CDR3 is TGTGCCAGCAGCTTAGTAGGAGGGGCCGGCTACAATGAGCAGTTCTTC. This gives the protein CASSLVGGAGYNEQFF.

The J gene is TRBJ2-1, the V gene TRBV6-2 or TRBV6-3, with 7 bases identical to TRBD2. The CDR3 is 13 residues long. Per germline, CDR1 MNHEY and CDR2 SVGEGT. Trimming took 5 bases from V and 2 from J; bases not matched to a gene: 0. CDR3 in DNA: TGTGCCAGCAGTGCGGGGGCCTACAATGAGCAGTTCTTC. It codes for CASSAGAYNEQFF.

The chain carries TRBV6-2 or TRBV6-3 and TRBJ2-3; TRBD1 agrees at 7 bases. This CDR3 is 16 amino acids long. Looked up from germline, CDR1 is MNHEY and CDR2 is SVGEGT. J lost 6 bases, V lost 2 bases, and 11 bases had no gene match. CDR3 nucleotide sequence: TGTGCCAGCAGTTACGGGGGACAGCCCCTCAGGGATACGCAGTATTTT. Protein sequence: CASSYGGQPLRDTQYF.

This chain uses TRBV10-3 with TRBJ1-2; D may be TRBD1 (6 bases). V lost 2 bases, J lost 5 bases, and 15 bases lay in between. The CDR3 contains 15 residues. Germline V gene data show CDR1 as ENHRY and CDR2 as SYGVKD. CDR3 sequence: CAISEGQLPPYGYTF. DNA of the CDR3: TGTGCCATCAGTGAGGGACAGCTTCCACCTTATGGCTACACCTTC.

V gene TRBV21-1 combines with J gene TRBJ1-1; TRBD1 is taken as the D call from the table, unchecked against the DNA. TRBV21-1 is an annotated pseudogene. This CDR3 comprises 14 residues. The CDR3 region is CASSKVQRQPRAFF. The DNA of the CDR3 is TGTGCCAGCAGCAAAGTCCAGAGACAGCCCAGGGCTTTCTTT.

There are many counts of this clone. The chain has TRBV4-2 and TRBJ2-5, with a weak D call TRBD2 (5 bases). V was trimmed by 1 base and J by 0 bases, leaving 9 bases between them. In germline, CDR1 is LGHNA, CDR2 YNFKEQ. The CDR3 has 15 amino acids. The DNA of the CDR3 is TGTGCCAGCAGCCAAGGGGTGGAGGACCAAGAGACCCAGTACTTC. This sequence encodes CASSQGVEDQETQYF.

V gene TRBV27 combines with J gene TRBJ2-7; 8 bases match TRBD1. The CDR3 consists of 15 residues. Per germline, CDR1 MNHEY and CDR2 SMNVEV (reference sequence). Losses at the gene ends were 6 bases for V and 2 bases for J; bases not matched to a gene: 9. CDR3 nucleotides: TGTGCCAGCAGCTTGATTGGACAGGGTCCCTACGAGCAGTACTTC. Translated: CASSLIGQGPYEQYF.

This chain's CDR3 is CASSLALAGEQFF. As DNA, the CDR3 is TGTGCCAGCAGCTTAGCACTAGCGGGTGAGCAGTTCTTC. The chain recombines TRBV7-3 with TRBJ2-1; the match to TRBD2 covers 9 bases. CDR1 is SGHTA and CDR2 is FQGTGA in the germline V gene. With V trimmed by 2 bases and J by 9 bases, 2 bases remained unmatched. The CDR3 length is 13 residues.

The gene calls are TRBV4-3 and TRBJ1-2; D is possibly TRBD1 (5 bases). Germline lookup yields CDR1 LGHNA and CDR2 YSLEER. V gave up 1 base and J gave up 4 bases, with 13 bases separating them. The length of the CDR3 is 15 residues. The CDR3 DNA reads TGCGCCAGCAGCCAAGGACAGTATTCCGGCTATGGCTACACCTTC. It is translated as CASSQGQYSGYGYTF.

This chain connects TRBV3-1 (or the pseudogene TRBV3-2) to TRBJ2-2; tentatively, D is TRBD1 (5 bases). The V and J ends lost 6 bases and 6 bases respectively, with 17 bases between them. Germline V gives CDR1 LGHDT, CDR2 YNNKEL (reference sequence). This CDR3 is 15 amino acids long. In DNA form, the CDR3 reads TGTGCCAGCAGACCCGCTGGAGTGGGGCCCGGGGAGCTGTTTTTT. It translates to CASRPAGVGPGELFF.

This chain uses TRBV7-9 with TRBJ2-7, with a weak D call TRBD2 (6 bases). Germline V gene lookup returns CDR1 SEHNR and CDR2 FQNEAQ (reference sequence). This CDR3 comprises 15 residues. V was cut by 4 bases and J by 2 bases, with 15 bases left in between. The CDR3, as DNA: TGTGCCAGCAGCTCCGGGTTAGCGGACACCTACGAGCAGTACTTC. It codes for CASSSGLADTYEQYF.

The V gene is TRBV15, the J gene TRBJ2-7; 9 nucleotides line up with TRBD2. Germline V gene sequence: CDR1 LNHNV, CDR2 YYDKDF (reference sequence). J gave up 7 bases and V 10 bases, and 8 bases lay outside the gene matches. This CDR3 has 12 amino acids. The CDR3, as DNA: TGTGCCATCGCGGGAGGGTCTCTTGAGCAGTACTTC. Translation: CAIAGGSLEQYF.

V is TRBV7-3 and J is TRBJ1-6; 10 bases match TRBD1. This CDR3 contains 15 residues. Germline CDR1 and CDR2: SGHTA and FQGTGA. V lost 5 bases and J lost 6; bases outside the gene matches: 4. This CDR3 is CASSPGTGVNSPLHF. CDR3 DNA sequence: TGTGCCAGCAGCCCCGGGACAGGGGTTAATTCACCCCTCCACTTT.

CDR3 DNA: TGCAGTGCTGGCAGCCAAGAGACCCAGTACTTC. Residues: CSAGSQETQYF. The V call is TRBV20-1, the J call TRBJ2-5, with unresolved D. This CDR3 has 11 residues. Germline-derived CDR1 and CDR2 are DFQATT and SNEGSKA (reference sequence). The V end lost 5 bases, the J end lost 1 base, and 5 bases lay between the germline ends.

The chain joins TRBV7-2 to TRBJ2-3; D gene ambiguous. CDR1 is SGHTA, CDR2 FQGNSA, per germline. V lost 0 bases to trimming and J lost 4 bases, with 8 bases between them. The length of the CDR3 is 14 residues. The CDR3 region is CASSLAAGPDTQYF. The CDR3 nucleotides read TGTGCCAGCAGCTTAGCCGCAGGCCCAGATACGCAGTATTTT.

The chain combines TRBV20-1 with TRBJ1-1, with unresolved D. The ends were cut back, 5 bases at V and 7 bases at J, with 8 bases in the middle. The CDR3 length is 10 residues. Germline V CDR1 and CDR2: DFQATT, SNEGSKA (reference sequence). The DNA for the CDR3 is TGCAGTGCTGTCCCCAGTGAAGCTTTCTTT. Translating it yields CSAVPSEAFF.